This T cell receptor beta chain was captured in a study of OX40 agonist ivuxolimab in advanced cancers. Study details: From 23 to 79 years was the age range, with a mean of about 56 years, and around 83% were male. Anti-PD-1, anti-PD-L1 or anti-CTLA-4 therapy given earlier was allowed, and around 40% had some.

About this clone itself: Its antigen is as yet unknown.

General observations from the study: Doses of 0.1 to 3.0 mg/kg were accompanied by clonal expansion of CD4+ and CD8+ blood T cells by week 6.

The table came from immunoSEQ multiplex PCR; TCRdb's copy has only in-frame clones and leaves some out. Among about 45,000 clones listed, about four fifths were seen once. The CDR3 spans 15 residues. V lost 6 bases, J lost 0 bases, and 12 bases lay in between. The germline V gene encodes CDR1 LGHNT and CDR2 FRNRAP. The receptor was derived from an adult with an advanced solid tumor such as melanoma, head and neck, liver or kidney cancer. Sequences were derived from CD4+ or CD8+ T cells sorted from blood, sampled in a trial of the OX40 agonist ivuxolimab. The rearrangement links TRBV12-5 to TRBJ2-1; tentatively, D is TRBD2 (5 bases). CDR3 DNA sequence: TGTGCTAGTGGATCCACGGGGAGCTCCTACAATGAGCAGTTCTTC. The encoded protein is CASGSTGSSYNEQFF.